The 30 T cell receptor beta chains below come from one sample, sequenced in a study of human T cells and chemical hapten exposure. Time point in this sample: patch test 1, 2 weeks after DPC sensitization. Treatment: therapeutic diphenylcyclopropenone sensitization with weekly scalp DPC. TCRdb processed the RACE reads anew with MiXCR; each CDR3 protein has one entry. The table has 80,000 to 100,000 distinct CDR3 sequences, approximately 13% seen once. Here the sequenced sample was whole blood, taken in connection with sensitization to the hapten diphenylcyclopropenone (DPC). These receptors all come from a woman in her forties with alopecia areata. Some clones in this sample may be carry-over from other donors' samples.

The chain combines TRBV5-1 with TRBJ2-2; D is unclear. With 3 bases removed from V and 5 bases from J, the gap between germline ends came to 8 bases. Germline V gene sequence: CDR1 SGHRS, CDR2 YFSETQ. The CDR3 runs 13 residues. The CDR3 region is CASSSLGTGELFF. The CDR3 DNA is TGCGCCAGCAGCTCGCTGGGAACCGGGGAGCTGTTTTTT.

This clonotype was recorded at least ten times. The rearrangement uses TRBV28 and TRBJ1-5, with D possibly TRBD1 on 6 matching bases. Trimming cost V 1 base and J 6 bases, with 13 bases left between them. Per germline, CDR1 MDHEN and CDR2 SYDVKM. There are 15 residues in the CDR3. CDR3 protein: CASSLYQGMSQPQHF. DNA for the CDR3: TGTGCCAGCAGTTTATATCAGGGGATGAGTCAGCCCCAGCATTTT.

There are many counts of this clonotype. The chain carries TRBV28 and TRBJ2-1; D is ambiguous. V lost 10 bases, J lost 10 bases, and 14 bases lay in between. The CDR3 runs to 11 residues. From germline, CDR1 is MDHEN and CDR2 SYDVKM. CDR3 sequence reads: CAILTPREQFF. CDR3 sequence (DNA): TGTGCCATCCTGACCCCTCGGGAGCAGTTCTTC.

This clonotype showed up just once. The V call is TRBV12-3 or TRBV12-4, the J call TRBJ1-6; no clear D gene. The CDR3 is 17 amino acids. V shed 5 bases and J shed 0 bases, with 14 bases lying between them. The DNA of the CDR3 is TGTGCCAGCAGTCCTGGGGAAGGGATCTCCTATAATTCACCCCTCCACTTT. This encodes CASSPGEGISYNSPLHF.

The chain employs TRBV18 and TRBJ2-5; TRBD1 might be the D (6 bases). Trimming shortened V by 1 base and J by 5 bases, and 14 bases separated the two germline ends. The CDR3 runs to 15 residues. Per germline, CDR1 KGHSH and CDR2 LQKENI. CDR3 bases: TGTGCCAGCTCACCACTCACTGTCCAGGGGGAGACCCAGTACTTC. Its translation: CASSPLTVQGETQYF.

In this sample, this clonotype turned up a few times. CDR3 loop: CASTLLGGNTEAFF. The CDR3, as DNA: TGTGCCAGCACCCTGCTAGGAGGGAACACTGAAGCTTTCTTT. V gene TRBV9 combines with J gene TRBJ1-1; D unresolved. V was shortened by 6 bases and J by 1 base, with 13 bases between the two germline ends. CDR3 size: 14 residues. Germline CDR1 reads SGDLS; CDR2 reads YYNGEE.

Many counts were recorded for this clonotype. CDR3 nucleotide sequence: TGTGCCTGGAGTGTACAACGGGGTTACGAGCAGTACTTC. Protein sequence: CAWSVQRGYEQYF. This sequence joins TRBV30 and TRBJ2-7; TRBD2 is a possible D gene (5 bases). V dropped 0 bases and J dropped 4 bases, with 10 bases sitting between them. Germline CDR1 reads GTSNPN; CDR2 reads SVGIG (reference sequence). CDR3 length: 13 amino acids.

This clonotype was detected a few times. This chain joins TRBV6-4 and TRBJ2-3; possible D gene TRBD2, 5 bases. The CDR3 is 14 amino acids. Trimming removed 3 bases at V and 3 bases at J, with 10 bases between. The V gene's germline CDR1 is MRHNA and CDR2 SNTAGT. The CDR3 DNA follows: TGTGCCAGCAGTGAGAGCGGACCTACAGATACGCAGTATTTT. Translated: CASSESGPTDTQYF.

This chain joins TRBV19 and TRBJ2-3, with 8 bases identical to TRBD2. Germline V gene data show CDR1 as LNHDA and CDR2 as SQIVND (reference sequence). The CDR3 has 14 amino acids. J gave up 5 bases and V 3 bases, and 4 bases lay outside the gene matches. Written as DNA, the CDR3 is TGTGCCAGTAGTATCAGCGGGAGAAAAGATACGCAGTATTTT. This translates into CASSISGRKDTQYF. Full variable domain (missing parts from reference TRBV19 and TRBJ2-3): DGGITQSPKYLFRKEGQNVTLSCEQNLNHDAMYWYRQDPGQGLRLIYYSQIVNDFQKGDIAEGYSVSREKKESFPLTVTSAQKNPTAFYLCASSISGRKDTQYFGPGTRLTVL.

Here the CDR3 reads CASSLQTGTTLPYEQYF. As DNA, the CDR3 is TGCGCCAGCAGCTTACAAACCGGGACTACCCTTCCCTACGAGCAGTACTTC. The chain is built from TRBV5-1 and TRBJ2-7, with 7 bases identical to TRBD2. V was clipped by 2 bases and J by 2 bases; unmatched bases: 13. Germline assignment: CDR1 SGHRS and CDR2 YFSETQ. This CDR3 spans 17 amino acids.

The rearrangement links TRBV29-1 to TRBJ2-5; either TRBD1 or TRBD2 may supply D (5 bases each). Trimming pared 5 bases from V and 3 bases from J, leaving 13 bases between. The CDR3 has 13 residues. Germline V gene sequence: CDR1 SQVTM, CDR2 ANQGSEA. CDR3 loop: CSVIQGAEETQYF. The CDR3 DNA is TGCAGCGTTATCCAGGGAGCCGAAGAGACCCAGTACTTC.

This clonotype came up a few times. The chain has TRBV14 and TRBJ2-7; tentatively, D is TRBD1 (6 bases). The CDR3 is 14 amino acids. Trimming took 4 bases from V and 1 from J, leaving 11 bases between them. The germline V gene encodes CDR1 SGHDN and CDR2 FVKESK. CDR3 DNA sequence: TGTGCCAGCAGCCGGGGACACGCTTCCTACGAGCAGTACTTC. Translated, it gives CASSRGHASYEQYF.

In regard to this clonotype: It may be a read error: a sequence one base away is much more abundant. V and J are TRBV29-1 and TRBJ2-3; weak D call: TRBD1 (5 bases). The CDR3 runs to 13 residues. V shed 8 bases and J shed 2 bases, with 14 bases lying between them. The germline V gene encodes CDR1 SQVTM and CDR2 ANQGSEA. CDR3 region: CSIGGRVTDTQYF. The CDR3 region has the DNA TGCAGCATTGGTGGCAGGGTCACAGATACGCAGTATTTT.

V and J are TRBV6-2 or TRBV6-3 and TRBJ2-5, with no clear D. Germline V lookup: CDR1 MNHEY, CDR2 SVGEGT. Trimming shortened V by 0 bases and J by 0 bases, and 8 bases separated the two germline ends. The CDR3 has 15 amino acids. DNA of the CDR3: TGTGCCAGCAGTTACTCTTCCCCGTACCAAGAGACCCAGTACTTC. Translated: CASSYSSPYQETQYF.

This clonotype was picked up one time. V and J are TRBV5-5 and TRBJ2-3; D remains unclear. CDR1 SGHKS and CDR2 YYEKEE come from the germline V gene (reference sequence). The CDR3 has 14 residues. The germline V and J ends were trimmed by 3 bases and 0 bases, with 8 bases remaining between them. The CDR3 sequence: CASSSYRSTDTQYF. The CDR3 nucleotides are TGTGCCAGCAGCTCATATAGAAGCACAGATACGCAGTATTTT.

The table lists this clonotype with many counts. The CDR3 DNA reads TGCGCCAGCAGCCAAGATCTTGGAGGATCGGATGAGCAGTTCTTC. Its translation: CASSQDLGGSDEQFF. The J gene is TRBJ2-1, the V gene TRBV4-3, with D possibly being TRBD2 (5 bases). With 0 bases removed from V and 8 bases from J, the gap between germline ends came to 14 bases. This CDR3 contains 15 residues. Germline-derived CDR1 and CDR2 are LGHNA and YSLEER.

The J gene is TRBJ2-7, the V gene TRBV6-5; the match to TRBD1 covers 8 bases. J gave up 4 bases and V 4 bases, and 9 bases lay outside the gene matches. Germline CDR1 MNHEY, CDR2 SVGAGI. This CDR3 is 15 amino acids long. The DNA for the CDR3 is TGTGCCAGCAGTTCCCTGGCAGGGGGCAGGTACGAGCAGTACTTC. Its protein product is CASSSLAGGRYEQYF.

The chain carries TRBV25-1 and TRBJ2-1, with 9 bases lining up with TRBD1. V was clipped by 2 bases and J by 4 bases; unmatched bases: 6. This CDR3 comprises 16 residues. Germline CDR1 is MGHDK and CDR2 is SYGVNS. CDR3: CASSELDRGTYNEQFF. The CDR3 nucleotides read TGTGCCAGCAGTGAACTAGACAGGGGGACTTACAATGAGCAGTTCTTC.

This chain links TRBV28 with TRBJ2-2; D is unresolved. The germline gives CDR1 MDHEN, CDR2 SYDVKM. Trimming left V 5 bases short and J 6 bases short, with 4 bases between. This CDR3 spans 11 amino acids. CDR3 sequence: CASSPPGELFF. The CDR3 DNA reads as TGTGCCAGCAGTCCCCCCGGGGAGCTGTTTTTT. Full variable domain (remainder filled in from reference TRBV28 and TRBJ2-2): DVKVTQSSRYLVKRTGEKVFLECVQDMDHENMFWYRQDPGLGLRLIYFSYDVKMKEKGDIPEGYSVSREKKERFSLILESASTNQTSMYLCASSPPGELFFGEGSRLTVL.

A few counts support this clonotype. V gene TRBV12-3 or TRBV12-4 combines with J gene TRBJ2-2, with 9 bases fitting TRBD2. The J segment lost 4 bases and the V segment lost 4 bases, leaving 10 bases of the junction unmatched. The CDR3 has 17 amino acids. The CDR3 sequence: CASSSSSGTGRTGELFF. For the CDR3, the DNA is TGTGCCAGCAGTTCCTCTAGCGGGACGGGGCGCACCGGGGAGCTGTTTTTT.

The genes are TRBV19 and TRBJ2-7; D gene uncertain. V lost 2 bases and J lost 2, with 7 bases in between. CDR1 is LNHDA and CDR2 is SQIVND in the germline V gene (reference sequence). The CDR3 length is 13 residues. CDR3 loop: CASSITDPYEQYF. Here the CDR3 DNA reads TGTGCCAGTAGTATAACAGACCCCTACGAGCAGTACTTC.

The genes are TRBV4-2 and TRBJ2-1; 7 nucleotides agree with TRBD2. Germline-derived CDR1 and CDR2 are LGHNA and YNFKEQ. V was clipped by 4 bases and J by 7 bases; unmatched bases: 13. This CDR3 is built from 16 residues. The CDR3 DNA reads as TGTGCCAGCAGCCGCGAAAGGGGAGGGTCTGCAAATGAGCAGTTCTTC. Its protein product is CASSRERGGSANEQFF.

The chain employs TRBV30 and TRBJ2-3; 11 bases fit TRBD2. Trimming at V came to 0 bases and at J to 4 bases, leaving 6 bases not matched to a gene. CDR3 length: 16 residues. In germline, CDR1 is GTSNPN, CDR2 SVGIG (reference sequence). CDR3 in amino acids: CAWSVEASGRSDTQYF. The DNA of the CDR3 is TGTGCCTGGAGTGTAGAAGCTAGCGGGAGGTCAGATACGCAGTATTTT.

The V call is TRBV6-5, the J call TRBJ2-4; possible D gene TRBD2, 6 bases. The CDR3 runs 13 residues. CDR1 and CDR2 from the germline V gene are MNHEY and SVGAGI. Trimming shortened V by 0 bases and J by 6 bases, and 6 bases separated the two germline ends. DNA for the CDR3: TGTGCCAGCAGTTACTCGGGAGGAAACATTCAGTACTTC. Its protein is CASSYSGGNIQYF.

The CDR3 is CSARQGNYGYTF. DNA for the CDR3: TGCAGTGCTAGACAGGGAAACTATGGCTACACCTTC. The chain joins TRBV20-1 to TRBJ1-2; TRBD1 might be the D (5 bases). Deletions cut 2 bases from V and 2 bases from J, with 6 bases between. CDR1 is DFQATT and CDR2 is SNEGSKA in the germline V gene (reference sequence). The CDR3 sequence is 12 residues long.

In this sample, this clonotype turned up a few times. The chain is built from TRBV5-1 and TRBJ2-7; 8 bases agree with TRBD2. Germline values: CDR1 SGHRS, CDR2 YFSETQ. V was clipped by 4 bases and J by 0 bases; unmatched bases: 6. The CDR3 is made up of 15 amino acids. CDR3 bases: TGCGCCAGCAGCAGGTCCGGGACTAGCTCCTACGAGCAGTACTTC. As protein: CASSRSGTSSYEQYF.

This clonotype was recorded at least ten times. The CDR3 is CASNDRGVEKLFF. Here the CDR3 DNA reads TGTGCCAGCAATGACAGGGGAGTTGAAAAACTGTTTTTT. The chain couples TRBV28 to TRBJ1-4; 8 nucleotides match TRBD1. After removal of 7 bases from V and 7 bases from J, the junction contained 5 bases not matched to a gene. CDR3 length equals 13 residues. Germline V CDR1 and CDR2: MDHEN, SYDVKM.

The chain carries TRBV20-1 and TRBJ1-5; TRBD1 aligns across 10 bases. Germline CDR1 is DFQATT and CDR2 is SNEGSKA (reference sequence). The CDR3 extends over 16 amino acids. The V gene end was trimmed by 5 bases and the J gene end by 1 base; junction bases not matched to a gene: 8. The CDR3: CSASPGTGASNQPQHF. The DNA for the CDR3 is TGCAGTGCTTCCCCCGGGACAGGGGCCAGCAATCAGCCCCAGCATTTT.

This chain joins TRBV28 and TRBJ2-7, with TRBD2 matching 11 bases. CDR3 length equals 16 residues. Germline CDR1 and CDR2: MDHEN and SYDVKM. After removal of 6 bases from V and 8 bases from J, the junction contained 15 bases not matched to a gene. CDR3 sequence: CASRNPSGGSSTKQYF. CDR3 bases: TGTGCCAGCAGGAACCCTAGCGGGGGGTCTTCTACGAAGCAGTACTTC.

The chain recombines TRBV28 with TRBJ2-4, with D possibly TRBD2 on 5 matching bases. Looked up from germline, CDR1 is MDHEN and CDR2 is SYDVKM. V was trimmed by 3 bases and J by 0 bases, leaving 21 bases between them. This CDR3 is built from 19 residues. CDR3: CASSFPLLRDPLAKNIQYF. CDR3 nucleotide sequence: TGTGCCAGCAGTTTTCCCTTACTCCGGGATCCTTTAGCCAAAAACATTCAGTACTTC.